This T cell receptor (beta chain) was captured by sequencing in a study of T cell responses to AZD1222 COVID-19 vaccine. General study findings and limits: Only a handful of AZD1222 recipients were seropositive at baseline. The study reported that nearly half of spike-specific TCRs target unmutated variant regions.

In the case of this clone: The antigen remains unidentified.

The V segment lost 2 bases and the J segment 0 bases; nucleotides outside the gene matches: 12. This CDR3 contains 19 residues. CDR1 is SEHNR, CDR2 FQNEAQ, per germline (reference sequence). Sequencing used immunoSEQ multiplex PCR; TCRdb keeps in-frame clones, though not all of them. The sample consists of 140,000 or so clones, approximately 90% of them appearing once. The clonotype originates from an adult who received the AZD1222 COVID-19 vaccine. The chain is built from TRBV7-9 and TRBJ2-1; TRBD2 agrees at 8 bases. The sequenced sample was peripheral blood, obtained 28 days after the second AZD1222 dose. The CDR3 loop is CASSLLGTSGKGSYNEQFF. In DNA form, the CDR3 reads TGTGCCAGCAGCTTATTAGGAACTAGCGGTAAAGGCTCCTACAATGAGCAGTTCTTC.